Sequencing of this TCR beta chain was carried out in a study of cytomegalovirus exposure and HLA in healthy donors (dated by TCRdb to about 2017). With regard to the full study: According to an earlier analysis of 587 of the donors, some 180 million T cells yielded over 90 million unique TCR beta sequences and 250 to 350 Gb of sequence data. About five DR-DQ haplotypes were handled as single units for association and clustering, since linkage in the cohort was strong. A separate validation cohort of approximately 120 different subjects was used in addition to the approximately 640-subject first cohort. An earlier analysis of several hundred of the donors applied high-throughput TCR beta sequencing to assess whether each TCR beta V gene segment acted as functional or pseudogenic. Every repertoire in the discovery cohort had been generated on one and the same sequencing platform. Alongside the repertoire data, information on donor age, sex, ethnicity and CMV serostatus was compiled. The study was designed to test whether signatures of past pathogen exposure could be identified by cataloging public T cell receptors. Of the 398 genotyped donors, 65% to 90% fell in the genetic ancestry cluster associated with self-reported Caucasian donors. Typing coverage differed by locus: A, B, C, DRB1 and DQB1 were typed in about 620-630 donors, DQA1 in about 500, DPA1 in over 600, and DPB1 in approximately 450. HLA typing covered class I and class II loci at four-digit resolution. Among 300 to 500 genotyped donors of the cohort, an average of roughly 230,000 unique TCR beta nucleotide sequences was sequenced per donor, of which 15% to 20% were non-productive. An early release that covered around 590 HLA-typed donors contained approximately 320 gigabases of sequencing data and tens of millions of unique TCR sequences. The T cell repertoires of around 670 subjects were profiled by immunosequencing and related to cytomegalovirus serostatus. In a later genetic analysis, genome-wide SNP genotypes for 398 of the 666 donors were used, and that subset was treated as a discovery cohort. High-throughput TCR immunosequencing, statistical association of individual TCRs with disease status, and machine learning were combined to predict cytomegalovirus infection status. Rather than drawing on any new phenotypic data, the later analysis identified candidate immune exposures from TCR beta sequences and the way those sequences occurred across donors. In a later analysis, previously published TCR beta repertoires from fewer than 750 donors were re-analyzed and high-resolution HLA genotyping was added so that TCR occurrence patterns could be studied.

Remarks on this clone: Its antigen specificity is not known. No base quality information exists; no much larger clone differs at one position.

The cohort comprised approximately 700 healthy bone marrow donors. At the time of sampling, all cohort members were nominally healthy, though unrecorded immune exposures were likely present. The donor tested CMV seronegative, placing the donor among the 350 or so seronegative members of the cohort. A peripheral blood sample was provided by each donor, and peripheral blood mononuclear cells were used for TCR beta sequencing. The Qiagen DNeasy Blood Extraction Kit was used to extract genomic DNA from the blood cell samples. Receptors were amplified or captured by the immunoSEQ multiplex PCR assay. For the multiplex PCR, a mixture combining 60 forward primers for TCR Vbeta segments and 13 reverse primers for TCR Jbeta segments was used. The CDR3 region of rearranged TCR beta genes was amplified from genomic DNA by a multiplex PCR assay. The Illumina HiSeq System was used to sequence the amplified TCR beta libraries as 87-base-pair reads. The study's own analysis went as follows. In a later analysis, tens of millions of unique TCR beta chains were counted across the approximately 620 repertoires, and about 10 million of these chains were shared by at least two donors. Raw reads were error-corrected and collapsed into unique sequences by a nearest-neighbor algorithm in which closely related sequences were merged to remove PCR and sequencing errors. CDR3 sequences were aligned to IMGT reference sequences to assign V, D and J gene segments. For a sequence to be retained, a match of at least six nucleotides was required to both a V gene segment and a J gene segment. Rearrangements were called productive when the CDR3 lacked stop codons and stayed in frame with V and J; all others were non-productive. Following IMGT convention, CDR3 was defined as the stretch from the second conserved V-encoded cysteine up to the conserved J-encoded phenylalanine. The earlier analysis of about 570 of the donors excluded any sequence lacking an unambiguous match to a single V gene segment. In an earlier analysis of approximately 500 of the donors, a V segment was called functional when productive rearrangements were above 56.7%, and segregating when the standard deviation between donors exceeded 5%. To diagnose cytomegalovirus status from the catalog of TCR beta chain sequences, a statistical classification framework was built. V and J gene assignment, in a later analysis, came from comparing TCR nucleotide sequences with IMGT/GENE-DB human TR gene sequences. A later analysis assigned CDR3 sequences and most-parsimonious VDJ recombination scenarios with the TCRdist pipeline. In a later analysis, each TCR beta chain was defined by its CDR3 amino acid sequence together with its V-gene family, and reads without a unique V-gene family were excluded. A later analysis removed nearly 600 highly shared, low-generation-probability nucleotide sequences to deal with suspected cross-contamination and a sequencing artifact. A later analysis calculated a clonal expansion index for each public chain from normalized within-repertoire ranks of inferred template counts. Generation probabilities in a later analysis came from a VDJ recombination model fitted to out-of-frame rearrangements, and those results were checked against IGoR. In a later analysis, hypergeometric tests were used to score TCR-TCR, TCR-HLA and TCR-CMV co-occurrence, with a repertoire-size bias correction applied to TCR pairs. A later analysis estimated false discovery rates by permuting HLA or CMV assignments 20 times. In a later analysis, co-occurring TCRs were grouped with DBSCAN, and TCRdist sequence similarity was added when clustering was performed within HLA-allele-positive subsets. Co-occurrence clustering excluded repertoires with fewer than 30,000 or more than 120,000 public chains, plus five with anomalous nucleotide sharing. The immuneACCESS repertoire file appears here via TCRdb, limited to in-frame rearrangements. These files lack a portion of the clones; in checked studies, under half of the deficit traces to unresolved V genes, and the cause of the others is not known. From that table come the V and J calls and clone size; the DNA was used to work out D and trimming. The sample table shows about 55,000 clones, and 75% to 85% are seen once. Roughly 1.5% of the sample is taken by the ten largest.

What the work shows at the level of the full study, not this receptor alone: A group of highly shared sequence variants was considered likely to be a technical artifact of the sequencing pipeline. According to a later analysis, TCR association rates differed among HLA loci, with DRB1 alleles showing the most associated TCRs and HLA-C alleles showing the fewest. In a later analysis, most CMV-associated TCR beta chains were found to appear HLA-restricted, with HLA associations seemingly driven largely by CMV exposure. A later analysis found that HLA-associated TCR beta chains were more clonally expanded and had lower generation probabilities than equally common non-associated chains. A further reported finding was that TCR beta sequences accurately predicted the HLA-A and HLA-B alleles for most subjects in the first cohort. In vitro tests confirmed that three of the cytomegalovirus-associated TCR beta chains recognize cytomegalovirus antigens. A later genetic analysis reported fewer N-insertions in productive TCRs among donors in an Asian-associated ancestry cluster than the roughly 700-donor mean. In an earlier analysis of some 640 of the donors, most TCR beta V segments were observed in productive rearrangements about 87% or about 30% of the time, broadly matching IMGT annotations. Because some donors lacked HLA typing at each locus, the association tests relied only on the typed subset. A later genetic analysis associated a missense DCLRE1C variant with V-gene and J-gene trimming of TCR beta chains, and an independent cohort replicated the association. This cohort had only TCR beta chains sequenced, and the lack of alpha or paired-chain data limited which features could be detected. Presence/absence analyses assumed roughly uniform sequencing depth across donors, an assumption that may not hold. The classifier was reported to diagnose cytomegalovirus status with high specificity and sensitivity in both the original cohort and the validation cohort. The authors suggested that the approach could potentially be extended to other disease states and immunological phenotypes. When HLA alleles, especially DR and DQ, strongly co-occurred, attributing TCR associations to individual alleles was difficult. A later analysis associated about 17,000 TCR beta sequences with specific HLA alleles at a false discovery rate of 0.05. Most TCR sequences were observed very rarely across donors, whereas some public TCRs were present in many individuals. In the study, approximately 160 TCR beta chains were listed as associated with cytomegalovirus. CMV serostatus was the only immune exposure information available for the cohort. Some 16 rarely observed V segments, including chromosome 9 orphons, were excluded from the earlier analysis of a few hundred of the donors because counts were too low. According to a later analysis, parvovirus B19, influenza, CMV and Epstein-Barr virus appeared linked to several top co-occurrence clusters. Linkage disequilibrium might explain the correlated functional status among segregating V segments, but an unknown experimental factor could not be excluded.

The receptor was derived from a female donor in good health and CMV-seronegative. The sample was PBMCs.

This receptor has the CDR3 CASSDPTHPSGEQFF. The DNA sequence reads TGTGCCAGCAGTGATCCCACCCACCCTAGCGGTGAGCAGTTCTTC. The V gene is TRBV2 and the J gene is TRBJ2-1; a stretch of 7 junction bases matches TRBD2. Reading from cysteine to phenylalanine, the CDR3 counts 15 amino acids. Only CDR3 DNA remains: 45 bases, in frame from the first base. Germline trimming amounts to 3 bases on V and 9 bases on J, with 11 as the count of junction bases outside the gene matches. CDR1 and CDR2 were assigned from the germline V gene as SNHLY and FYNNEI.